The 28 T cell receptor beta chains below all came from one sample that was sequenced in a study of memory CD4+ T cells and cytomegalovirus serostatus. The sort gate was single viable CD3+CD4+CD8-CD45RO+ cells for memory CD4+ T cells. TCRdb keeps only in-frame clones here, not all; method: immunoSEQ multiplex PCR. The table shows 54,000 or so clones, with about 81% occurring only once. Sequenced input: memory CD4+ T cells from blood. These receptors all come from an adult in good health and CMV-seronegative.

V and J are TRBV6-5 and TRBJ1-6, with 7 bases fitting TRBD1. In germline, CDR1 is MNHEY, CDR2 SVGAGI. CDR3 length equals 13 residues. Losses at the gene ends were 5 bases for V and 11 bases for J; bases not matched to a gene: 6. CDR3 sequence reads: CASSLSQGTPLHF. The CDR3 DNA reads as TGTGCCAGCAGTCTATCACAGGGGACACCCCTCCACTTT.

This clone was detected once. The rearrangement uses TRBV28 and TRBJ2-7; either TRBD1 or TRBD2 may fit D (6 bases each). The CDR3 has 16 residues. Trimming took 3 bases from V and 4 from J, leaving 19 bases between them. The germline V gene encodes CDR1 MDHEN and CDR2 SYDVKM. CDR3 sequence: CASSFRKRGVFYEQYF. In nucleotides, the CDR3 is TGTGCCAGCAGTTTCCGAAAGAGGGGGGTCTTTTACGAGCAGTACTTC.

CDR3 sequence: CAISDRTTVGGEQFF. The CDR3 nucleotides are TGTGCCATCAGTGATAGGACGACAGTGGGCGGTGAGCAGTTCTTC. The V gene is TRBV10-3, the J gene TRBJ2-1; D possibly corresponds to TRBD1 (5 bases). Germline V lookup: CDR1 ENHRY, CDR2 SYGVKD. This CDR3 region has 15 residues. Trimming shortened V by 3 bases and J by 9 bases, and 18 bases separated the two germline ends.

This clone was observed once. This chain joins TRBV18 and TRBJ1-2; D gene ambiguous. Trimming shortened V by 2 bases and J by 3 bases, and 10 bases separated the two germline ends. The V gene's germline CDR1 is KGHSH and CDR2 LQKENI. CDR3 length: 14 amino acids. The CDR3 spells CASSPNSEYYGYTF. In DNA, the CDR3 is TGTGCCAGCTCACCAAATTCGGAGTACTATGGCTACACCTTC. The full variable domain, with the rest looked up from reference TRBV18 and TRBJ1-2, is NAGVMQNPRHLVRRRGQEARLRCSPMKGHSHVYWYRQLPEEGLKFMVYLQKENIIDESGMPKERFSAEFPKEGPSILRIQQVVRGDSAAYFCASSPNSEYYGYTFGSGTRLTVV.

Points on this clone: Other nucleotide sequences from this sample produce the same CDR3. The chain has TRBV30 and TRBJ1-3, with TRBD1 identical over 8 bases. Germline V gene data show CDR1 as GTSNPN and CDR2 as SVGIG (reference sequence). The CDR3 loop spans 14 amino acids. The J segment lost 3 bases and the V segment lost 2 bases, leaving 3 bases of the junction unmatched. As DNA, the CDR3 is TGTGCCTGGAGTTATGGACAGGGTGGAAACACCATATATTTT. This codes for CAWSYGQGGNTIYF. The entire variable domain, with the rest obtained from reference TRBV30 and TRBJ1-3, is as follows: SQTIHQWPATLVQPVGSPLSLECTVEGTSNPNLYWYRQAAGRGLQLLFYSVGIGQISSEVPQNLSASRPQDRQFILSSKKLLLSDSGFYLCAWSYGQGGNTIYFGEGSWLTVV.

The chain employs TRBV30 and TRBJ1-5, with 7 bases matching TRBD1. This CDR3 has 13 amino acids. With 5 bases clipped from V and 4 bases from J, the junction kept 5 bases outside the gene matches. Germline CDR1 GTSNPN, CDR2 SVGIG (reference sequence). Here the CDR3 DNA reads TGTGCCTGGGCTCTCAGGGGGAATCAGCCCCAGCATTTT. Its protein is CAWALRGNQPQHF.

The genes are TRBV2 and TRBJ2-2; 10 bases match TRBD2. The CDR3 consists of 16 residues. Unmatched junction bases numbered 4, after V lost 4 bases and J lost 2 bases. Per germline, CDR1 SNHLY and CDR2 FYNNEI. CDR3 sequence (DNA): TGTGCCAGCAGTGCCGAACTAGCGGGAAACACCGGGGAGCTGTTTTTT. This sequence encodes CASSAELAGNTGELFF.

The chain recombines TRBV5-1 with TRBJ2-3, with 7 bases that match TRBD1. Germline V gene data show CDR1 as SGHRS and CDR2 as YFSETQ. The CDR3 length is 14 residues. After removal of 1 base from V and 3 bases from J, the junction contained 2 bases not matched to a gene. DNA of the CDR3: TGCGCCAGCAGCTTGCAGGGGGAGACAGATACGCAGTATTTT. Amino acids: CASSLQGETDTQYF.

This chain connects TRBV29-1 to TRBJ2-3; 10 bases map to TRBD2. CDR1 and CDR2 from the germline V gene are SQVTM and ANQGSEA. This CDR3 has 18 amino acids. J gave up 0 bases and V 6 bases, and 15 bases lay outside the gene matches. The CDR3 DNA reads TGCAGCGTCTATGCTAGCGGGAGACCTCCCTCTAGCACAGATACGCAGTATTTT. Encoded protein: CSVYASGRPPSSTDTQYF.

This clone counts as medium-sized. V and J are TRBV14 and TRBJ1-2, with TRBD1 as a possible D gene (5 bases). The ends were cut back, 4 bases at V and 7 bases at J, with 22 bases in the middle. This CDR3 is built from 16 residues. The germline CDR1 and CDR2 sequences are SGHDN and FVKESK. CDR3 sequence: CASSRNHPGLEGGYTF. The CDR3 bases are TGTGCCAGCAGCCGAAACCACCCAGGGTTGGAGGGTGGCTACACCTTC.

This clone was recorded a few times. The chain joins TRBV6-1 to TRBJ2-7, with 7 bases that match TRBD1. The V segment lost 2 bases and the J segment 6 bases; nucleotides outside the gene matches: 7. The CDR3 contains 14 residues. CDR1 MNHNS and CDR2 SASEGT come from the germline V gene. CDR3 sequence (DNA): TGTGCCAGCAGTGAATTGGTAAGGACAGGCGAGCAGTACTTC. Protein sequence: CASSELVRTGEQYF.

V and J are TRBV9 and TRBJ2-5; D not certain. The CDR3 has 15 amino acids. From germline, CDR1 is SGDLS and CDR2 YYNGEE. The ends were cut back, 0 bases at V and 1 base at J, with 10 bases in the middle. The CDR3 sequence is CASSVDQVPQETQYF. The DNA for the CDR3 is TGTGCCAGCAGCGTAGATCAGGTCCCCCAAGAGACCCAGTACTTC.

There are a few counts of this clone. This chain connects TRBV11-3 to TRBJ2-3, with D tentatively TRBD2 (6 bases). Germline V gene data show CDR1 as SGHNT and CDR2 as YENEEA. The CDR3 loop spans 15 amino acids. Trimming stripped 4 bases from V and 6 bases from J, with 17 bases between. CDR3 sequence reads: CASSSGLNLRDTQYF. CDR3 DNA sequence: TGTGCCAGCAGCTCGGGACTTAATCTCCGGGATACGCAGTATTTT.

V usage is TRBV7-3 and J usage is TRBJ2-3; D might be TRBD2 (5 bases). Germline CDR1 and CDR2: SGHTA and FQGTGA. The V gene lost 8 bases and the J gene lost 4 bases, with 10 bases spanning the gap. The CDR3 is made up of 12 amino acids. The CDR3: CASGRGADTQYF. Here the CDR3 DNA reads TGTGCCAGCGGGAGAGGTGCAGATACGCAGTATTTT.

The J gene is TRBJ1-2, the V gene TRBV5-4; D is perhaps TRBD1 (5 bases). The CDR3 contains 14 residues. Trimming removed 3 bases from V and 1 base from J, with 10 bases in between. Germline V gene sequence: CDR1 SGHNT, CDR2 YYREEE (reference sequence). The CDR3 region is CASSWSTVNYGYTF. CDR3 sequence (DNA): TGTGCCAGCAGCTGGTCGACAGTTAACTATGGCTACACCTTC.

The chain joins TRBV6-6 to TRBJ2-5; D possibly matches TRBD1 or TRBD2 (5 bases each). Germline assignment: CDR1 MNHNY and CDR2 SVGAGI (reference sequence). The CDR3 is 15 residues long. Trimming took off 4 bases at V and 2 bases at J, with 14 bases between the two ends. CDR3: CASSSIRDGQETQYF. Written as DNA, the CDR3 is TGTGCCAGCAGTTCGATCCGGGACGGACAAGAGACCCAGTACTTC.

This clone has only one observation. The CDR3 reads CASSEGGSSGANVLTF. DNA for the CDR3: TGTGCCAGCAGTGAAGGGGGGAGCTCTGGGGCCAACGTCCTGACTTTC. The chain couples TRBV25-1 to TRBJ2-6; tentative D call: TRBD2 (6 bases). The CDR3 contains 16 residues. Trimming shortened V by 2 bases and J by 0 bases, and 8 bases separated the two germline ends. CDR1 is MGHDK and CDR2 is SYGVNS in the germline V gene.

V usage is TRBV29-1 and J usage is TRBJ2-1; 8 nucleotides line up with TRBD2. This CDR3 has 17 amino acids. Germline CDR1 SQVTM, CDR2 ANQGSEA. J lost 4 bases, V lost 7 bases, and 18 bases had no gene match. CDR3 residues: CSALGPREGLRYNEQFF. CDR3 in DNA: TGCAGCGCTTTGGGTCCTCGGGAGGGCCTTAGGTACAATGAGCAGTTCTTC.

The chain recombines TRBV7-2 with TRBJ1-3; D remains ambiguous. The CDR3 sequence is 15 residues long. V lost 5 bases and J lost 2, with 13 bases in between. The germline V gene has CDR1 SGHTA and CDR2 FQGNSA. The CDR3 DNA reads TGTGCCAGCAGCCCGAGTGCTGTTCCTGGAAACACCATATATTTT. Its protein product is CASSPSAVPGNTIYF.

The rearrangement uses TRBV19 and TRBJ2-7, with D unclear. Per the germline V gene, CDR1 is LNHDA and CDR2 is SQIVND (reference sequence). The V gene lost 3 bases and the J gene lost 3 bases, with 9 bases spanning the gap. The length of the CDR3 is 13 residues. In nucleotides, the CDR3 is TGTGCCAGTAGTATTGGTGTTGACTACGAGCAGTACTTC. The encoded protein is CASSIGVDYEQYF.

The rearrangement links TRBV9 to TRBJ2-1, with 7 positions matching TRBD1. CDR3 length: 14 amino acids. Germline CDR1 reads SGDLS; CDR2 reads YYNGEE. J lost 7 bases, V lost 4 bases, and 8 bases had no gene match. This CDR3 reads CASSQGVGVNEQFF. The CDR3, as DNA: TGTGCCAGCAGCCAGGGGGTTGGGGTAAATGAGCAGTTCTTC.

The chain links TRBV28 to TRBJ2-7; D not certain. V gave up 3 bases and J gave up 3 bases, with 6 bases separating them. This CDR3 is 12 amino acids long. Germline-derived CDR1 and CDR2 are MDHEN and SYDVKM. The CDR3 region is CASSLMIYEQYF. The CDR3 DNA reads TGTGCCAGCAGTTTGATGATCTACGAGCAGTACTTC.

CDR3 protein: CASSPSGSSYEQYF. DNA of the CDR3: TGTGCCAGTAGTCCTAGCGGGAGCTCCTACGAGCAGTACTTC. This rearrangement joins TRBV19 to TRBJ2-7; 10 bases are shared with TRBD2. CDR3 size: 14 residues. The V gene's germline CDR1 is LNHDA and CDR2 SQIVND (reference sequence). J lost 0 bases, V lost 5 bases, and 1 base had no gene match.

The rearrangement uses TRBV7-9 and TRBJ2-1; D not resolved. This CDR3 has 13 amino acids. V dropped 4 bases and J dropped 9 bases, with 13 bases sitting between them. Germline loops: CDR1 SEHNR, CDR2 FQNEAQ (reference sequence). The CDR3 here is CASSSSNEPEQFF. The DNA of the CDR3 is TGTGCCAGCAGCTCTTCTAACGAGCCTGAGCAGTTCTTC.

The chain links TRBV6-1 to TRBJ2-7, with D unresolved. This CDR3 region has 11 residues. Germline V CDR1 and CDR2: MNHNS, SASEGT. V dropped 4 bases and J dropped 3 bases, with 4 bases sitting between them. CDR3 bases: TGTGCCAGCAGTGTCCTCTACGAGCAGTACTTC. It codes for CASSVLYEQYF.

As to this clone: At one end the junction does not follow the germline gene, possibly because of a read error. The chain has TRBV9 and TRBJ2-7; tentatively, D is TRBD1 or TRBD2 (5 bases each). This CDR3 region has 13 residues. CDR1 SGDLS and CDR2 YYNGEE come from the germline V gene. CDR3 sequence reads: CASSPRWGGILVF. The CDR3 nucleotides read TGTGCCAGCAGCCCCCGATGGGGCGGAATACTAGTCTTC.

This clone was counted once. The genes are TRBV30 and TRBJ2-4, with D unclear. CDR3 size: 11 residues. Germline assignment: CDR1 GTSNPN and CDR2 SVGIG (reference sequence). Trimming left V 0 bases short and J 6 bases short, with 3 bases between. The CDR3 nucleotides are TGTGCCTGGAGTGTACGAAACATTCAGTACTTC. This gives the protein CAWSVRNIQYF.

The chain joins TRBV30 to TRBJ2-6; the D is unclear. Trimming left V 5 bases short and J 1 base short, with 3 bases between. The CDR3 has 12 residues. Germline values: CDR1 GTSNPN, CDR2 SVGIG (reference sequence). CDR3 residues: CAWRSGANVLTF. CDR3 sequence (DNA): TGTGCCTGGCGGTCTGGGGCCAACGTCCTGACTTTC.